Listed below are T cell receptor beta chains from one sample, sequenced in a study of OX40 agonist ivuxolimab in advanced cancers. Here immunoSEQ multiplex PCR was the method, and the copy in TCRdb shows in-frame clones only, minus some. Of tens of thousands of clones in the sample, roughly nine tenths were seen once. The material was CD4+ or CD8+ T cells sorted from blood, obtained in a trial of the OX40 agonist ivuxolimab. These receptors originate from an adult with an advanced solid tumor such as melanoma, head and neck, liver or kidney cancer. Each CDR3 is given with its conserved first and last residue.

TRBJ2-2	TRBV19	15	CASGTLTGATGELFF
TRBJ2-3	TRBV10-1	15	CASSLDSLGVDTQYF
TRBJ1-1	TRBV25-1	13	CASSLRGNTEAFF
TRBJ2-2	TRBV15	16	CATSSQRGGRTGELFF
TRBJ2-7	TRBV15	15	CATSRLGQGANEQYF
TRBJ1-1	TRBV5-4	15	CASSALPIGNTEAFF
TRBJ2-1	TRBV6-5	16	CASSYSGTAVSNEQFF
TRBJ1-1	TRBV7-9	12	CASSLASREAFF
TRBJ2-7	TRBV28	11	CASGRGYEQYF
TRBJ1-5	TRBV12-5	13	CASGFADPQPQHF
TRBJ2-3	TRBV7-2	13	CASSNRGGDTQYF
TRBJ1-6	TRBV5-6	14	CASSLDRSNSPLHF
TRBJ2-1	TRBV7-9	13	CASSLLPDNEQFF
TRBJ2-1	TRBV10-2	15	CASSVTSGGVNEQFF
TRBJ1-2	TRBV7-6	15	CASSLAEGGEYGYTF
TRBJ2-1	TRBV5-4	16	CASSSMWGLVKPEQFF
TRBJ1-2	TRBV6-4	14	CASSDSSGLYGYTF
TRBJ2-7	TRBV18	14	CASSTDRVKGEQYF
TRBJ2-7	TRBV11-2	17	CASSALSGTSGAHEQYF
TRBJ2-7	TRBV5-4	15	CASSLVDRADGEQYF
TRBJ2-1	TRBV12-2	15	CASRSRAGGYNEQFF
TRBJ1-4	TRBV7-8	15	CASSLGGPTNEKLFF
TRBJ2-7	TRBV6-5	14	CASSLSVQGSEQYF
TRBJ1-1	TRBV19	13	CASSQGLNTEAFF
TRBJ1-4	TRBV6-1	15	CASSPQGRANEKLFF
TRBJ2-2	TRBV5-6	14	CASNPRRGTGELFF
TRBJ1-2	TRBV4-3	16	CASSQDLEGGAGGYTF
TRBJ2-1	TRBV2	16	CASRRQTSGGHNEQFF
TRBJ2-7	TRBV2	15	CASSDIGTGTYEQYF
TRBJ1-3	TRBV5-4	14	CASSLQGSGNTIYF
TRBJ2-3	TRBV11-1	16	CASSQQGREGRDTQYF
TRBJ1-1	TRBV19	14	CASRPRGGNTEAFF
TRBJ2-3	TRBV7-2	18	CASSGRGAVEAPTDTQYF
TRBJ2-7	TRBV4-1	14	CASSQAGGRYEQYF
TRBJ1-1	TRBV14	14	CASSGDLRGTEAFF
TRBJ2-1	TRBV7-2	17	CASSLLTGTGSHNEQFF
TRBJ2-1	TRBV18	13	CASSQDRDNEQFF
TRBJ2-5	TRBV4-2	14	CASSQGQGPETQYF
TRBJ2-1	TRBV18	16	CASSPGGGGTDNEQFF
TRBJ1-5	TRBV7-2	14	CASAREQYNQPQHF
TRBJ1-3	TRBV10-3	15	CAISESRRGGNTIYF
TRBJ1-5	TRBV7-8	17	CASSLDRGVGHNQPQHF
TRBJ1-1	TRBV19	12	CASGQGAAEAFF
TRBJ1-4	TRBV6-5	14	CASSYSTVGEKLFF
TRBJ2-2	TRBV2	13	CASPPTGDGELFF
TRBJ1-6	TRBV7-2	13	CASSFDRVSPLHF
TRBJ2-3	TRBV4-1	17	CASSQLVSEALTDTQYF
TRBJ1-1	TRBV10-3	15	CAIRGTAGWDTEAFF
TRBJ1-1	TRBV6-4	13	CASSVEVNTEAFF
TRBJ2-5	TRBV19	14	CASSPLAFQETQYF
TRBJ2-5	TRBV9	14	CASSVEGVKETQYF
TRBJ1-2	TRBV6-5	12	CASSSSVDGYTF
TRBJ2-5	TRBV11-2	17	CASSLGWASGGRETQYF
TRBJ1-2	TRBV27	15	CASSVNRITNYGYTF
TRBJ2-3	TRBV7-8	13	CASSPVRGNTQYF
TRBJ1-2	TRBV7-9	12	CASSPLWDGYTF
TRBJ2-3	TRBV9	15	CASSFPQRGTDTQYF
TRBJ1-1	TRBV7-2	14	CASSFGLGNTEAFF
TRBJ2-7	TRBV5-4	19	CASSEGMGGNRGEDYEQYF